The entry that follows covers one T cell receptor (beta chain) sequence. The data are from a study of blood T cell repertoires in COVID-19. The overall study: The analysed material was cDNA or gDNA that came from T cells, B-cell-depleted T cells, or PBMCs.

After removal of 0 bases from V and 5 bases from J, the junction contained 10 bases not matched to a gene. The CDR3 extends over 17 amino acids. The germline V gene has CDR1 SGHDN and CDR2 FVKESK. TCRdb's table, derived via immunoSEQ multiplex PCR, lists solely in-frame clones and lacks some. The sample includes approximately 140,000 clones, approximately 84% of them seen just once. Those who participated ranged in age from roughly 18 to 100 years and resided in about 24 US areas. Donors were grouped by their self-reported clinical history. Source material: PBMCs or T cells enriched from blood (not recorded which). The sequence came from a man aged 40-49 years with acute COVID-19. This sequence joins TRBV14 and TRBJ2-5; TRBD1 aligns across 9 bases. In nucleotides, the CDR3 is TGTGCCAGCAGCCAAGATTGGGGGACAGGGTTACGGGAGACCCAGTACTTC. It translates to CASSQDWGTGLRETQYF.